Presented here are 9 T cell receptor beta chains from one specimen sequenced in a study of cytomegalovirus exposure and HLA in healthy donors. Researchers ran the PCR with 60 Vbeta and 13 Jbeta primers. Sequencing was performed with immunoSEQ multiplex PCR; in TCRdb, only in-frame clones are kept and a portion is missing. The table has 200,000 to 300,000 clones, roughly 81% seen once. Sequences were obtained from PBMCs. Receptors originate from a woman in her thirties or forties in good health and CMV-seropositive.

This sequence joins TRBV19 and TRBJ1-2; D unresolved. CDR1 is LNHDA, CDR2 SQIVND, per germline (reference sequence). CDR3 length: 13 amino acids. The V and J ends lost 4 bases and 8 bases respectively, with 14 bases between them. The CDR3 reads CASSSGQARGYTF. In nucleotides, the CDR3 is TGTGCCAGTAGTAGCGGGCAAGCTAGAGGCTACACCTTC.

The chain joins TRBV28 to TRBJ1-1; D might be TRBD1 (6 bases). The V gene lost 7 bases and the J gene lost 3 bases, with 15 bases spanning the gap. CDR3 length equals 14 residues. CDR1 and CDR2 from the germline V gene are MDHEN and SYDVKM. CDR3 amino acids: CASTMGTLYTEAFF. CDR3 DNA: TGTGCCAGCACCATGGGGACACTCTACACTGAAGCTTTCTTT.

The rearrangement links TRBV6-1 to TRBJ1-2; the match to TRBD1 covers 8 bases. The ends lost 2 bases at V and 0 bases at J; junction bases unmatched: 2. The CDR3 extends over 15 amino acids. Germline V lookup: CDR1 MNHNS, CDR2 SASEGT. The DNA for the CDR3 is TGTGCCAGCAGTGAACCGGGACAGGCTAACTATGGCTACACCTTC. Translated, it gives CASSEPGQANYGYTF.

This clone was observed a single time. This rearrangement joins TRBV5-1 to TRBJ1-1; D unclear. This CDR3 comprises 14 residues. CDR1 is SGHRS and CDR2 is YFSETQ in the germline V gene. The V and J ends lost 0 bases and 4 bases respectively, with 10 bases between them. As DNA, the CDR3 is TGCGCCAGCAGCTTGGCCCGGGTGGCCACTGAAGCTTTCTTT. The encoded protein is CASSLARVATEAFF.

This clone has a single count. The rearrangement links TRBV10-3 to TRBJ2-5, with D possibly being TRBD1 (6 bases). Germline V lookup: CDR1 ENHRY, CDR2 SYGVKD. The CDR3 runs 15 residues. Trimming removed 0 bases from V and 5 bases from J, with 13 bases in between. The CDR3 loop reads CAISESQGPGETQYF. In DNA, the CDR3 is TGTGCCATCAGTGAGTCGCAGGGGCCCGGGGAGACCCAGTACTTC.

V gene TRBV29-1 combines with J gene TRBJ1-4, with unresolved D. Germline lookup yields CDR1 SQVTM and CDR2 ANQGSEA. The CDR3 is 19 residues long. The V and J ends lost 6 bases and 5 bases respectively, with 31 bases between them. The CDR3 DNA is TGCAGCGTCCCGCTGGCCCATCCCCTAGATATCGAAGAGAATGAAAAACTGTTTTTT. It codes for CSVPLAHPLDIEENEKLFF.

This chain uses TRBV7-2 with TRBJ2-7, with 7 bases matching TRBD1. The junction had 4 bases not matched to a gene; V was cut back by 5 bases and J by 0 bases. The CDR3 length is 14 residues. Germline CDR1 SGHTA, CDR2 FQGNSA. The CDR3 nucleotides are TGTGCCAGCAGCAAAACAGGGGCCTCCTACGAGCAGTACTTC. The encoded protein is CASSKTGASYEQYF.

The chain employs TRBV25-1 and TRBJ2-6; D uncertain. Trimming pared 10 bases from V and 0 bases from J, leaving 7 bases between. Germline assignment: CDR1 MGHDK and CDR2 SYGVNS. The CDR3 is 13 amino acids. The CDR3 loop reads CATSGSGANVLTF. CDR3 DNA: TGTGCCACCTCGGGCTCTGGGGCCAACGTCCTGACTTTC.

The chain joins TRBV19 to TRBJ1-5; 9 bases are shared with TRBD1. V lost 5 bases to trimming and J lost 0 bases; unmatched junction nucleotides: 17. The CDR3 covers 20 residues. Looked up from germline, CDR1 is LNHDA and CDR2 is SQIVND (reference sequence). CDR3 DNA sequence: TGTGCCAGTAGTGCTCGTCTGCCGGGACAGGGAACAGATAGCAATCAGCCCCAGCATTTT. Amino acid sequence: CASSARLPGQGTDSNQPQHF.